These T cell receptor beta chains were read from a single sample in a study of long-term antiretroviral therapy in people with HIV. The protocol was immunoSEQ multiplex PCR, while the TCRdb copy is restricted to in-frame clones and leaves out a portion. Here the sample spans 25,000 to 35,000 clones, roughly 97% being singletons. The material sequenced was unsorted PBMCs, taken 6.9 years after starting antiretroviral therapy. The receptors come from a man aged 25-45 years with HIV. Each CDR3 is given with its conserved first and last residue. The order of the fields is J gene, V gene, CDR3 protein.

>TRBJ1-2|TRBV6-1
CASSEGVWGGYGYTF
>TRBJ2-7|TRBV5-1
CASSLRTSGVLYEQYF
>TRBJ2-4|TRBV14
CASSQVTLGNIQYF
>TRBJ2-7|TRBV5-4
CASSRFGSGPYEQYF
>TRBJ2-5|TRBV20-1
CSASSKETQYF
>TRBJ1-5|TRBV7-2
CASSPTGTIISNQPQHF
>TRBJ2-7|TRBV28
CASYGGGIGYEQYF
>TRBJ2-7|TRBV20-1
CSARLVHEQYF
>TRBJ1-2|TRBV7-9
CASSLKGENGYTF
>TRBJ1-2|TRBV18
CASSPPVGLYGYTF
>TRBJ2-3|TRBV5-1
CASGFRGVPPDTQYF
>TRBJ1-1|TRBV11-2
CASSSAHTEAFF
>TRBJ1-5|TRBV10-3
CAISEGQGNQPQHF
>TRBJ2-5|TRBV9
CASSVAGETQYF
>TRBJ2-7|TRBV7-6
CASSLGQVVGEQYF
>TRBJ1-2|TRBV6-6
CASSSSSAGQESIYTF
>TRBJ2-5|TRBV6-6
CASSYLEGETQYF
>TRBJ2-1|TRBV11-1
CASSLALGGSSYNEQFF
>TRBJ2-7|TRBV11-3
CASSLGRMGSYEQYF
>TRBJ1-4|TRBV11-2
CASSFKGGTNEKLFF
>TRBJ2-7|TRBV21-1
CASSKVVFGTEATYEQYF
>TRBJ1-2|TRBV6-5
CASSYDGADGYTF
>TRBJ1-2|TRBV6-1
CASKGQGSVSYGYTF
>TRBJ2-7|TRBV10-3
CAISRDLYEQYF
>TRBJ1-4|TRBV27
CASRAAAGAHNEKLFF
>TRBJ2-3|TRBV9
CASSPYLTDTQYF
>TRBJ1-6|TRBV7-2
CASSLEATGLGSPLHF
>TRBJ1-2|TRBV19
CASSMVGTGYGYTF
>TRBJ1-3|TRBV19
CASTTASGNTIYF
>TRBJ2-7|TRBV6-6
CASTGGWSEQYF
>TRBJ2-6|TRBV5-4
CASSYLDRGAVGANVLTF
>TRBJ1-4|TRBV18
CASSSGDEKLFF
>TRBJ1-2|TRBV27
CANPSPGQMRGGYTF
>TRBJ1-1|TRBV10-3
CAISGRATEAFF
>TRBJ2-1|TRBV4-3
CASSQVVGLAGGHEQFF
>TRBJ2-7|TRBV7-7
CASSRELAGGPHEQYF
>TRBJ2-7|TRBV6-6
CASSYRGGHYEQYF
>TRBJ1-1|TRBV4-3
CASGVMGTEAFF
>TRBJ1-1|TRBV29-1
CSVEGARGTEVNTEAFF
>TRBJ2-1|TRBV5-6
CASSLIRNEQFF
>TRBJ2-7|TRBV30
CAWTSGTYEQYF
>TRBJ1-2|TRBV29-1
CSVELIDSNYGYTF